The 23 T cell receptor beta chains below were found in one sample sequenced in a study of identical twins. MiXCR, run by TCRdb on the 5' RACE reads, gives a single entry per CDR3 protein. The data show roughly 150,000 distinct CDR3 sequences, with roughly 3.3% seen just once and 8.1% held by the top ten. Material for sequencing was memory T cells sorted from blood. These TCRs come from a young man in good health.

This clonotype was recorded many times. The rearrangement joins TRBV7-9 to TRBJ1-6; D is undetermined. Looked up from germline, CDR1 is SEHNR and CDR2 is FQNEAQ (reference sequence). The germline V and J ends were trimmed by 4 bases and 0 bases, with 7 bases remaining between them. The CDR3 length is 15 residues. This CDR3 is CASSSRSSYNSPLHF. The CDR3 DNA reads TGTGCCAGCAGCTCCCGAAGCTCCTATAATTCACCCCTCCACTTT.

The sample holds many counts of this clonotype. The gene calls are TRBV10-3 and TRBJ2-7; 11 nucleotides match TRBD2. Per germline, CDR1 ENHRY and CDR2 SYGVKD. This CDR3 is built from 15 residues. Trimming cost V 3 bases and J 0 bases; bases outside gene matches: 1. The CDR3, as DNA: TGTGCCATCAGTGATGGGACTAGCGGCTCCTACGAGCAGTACTTC. Translated, it gives CAISDGTSGSYEQYF.

This clonotype was seen at least ten times. The J gene is TRBJ2-1, the V gene TRBV20-1, with 8 nucleotides matching TRBD1. Trimming took 5 bases from V and 6 from J; bases not matched to a gene: 9. The V gene's germline CDR1 is DFQATT and CDR2 SNEGSKA (reference sequence). This CDR3 contains 14 residues. CDR3 loop: CSARTGTGSNEQFF. In DNA form, the CDR3 reads TGCAGTGCTCGCACCGGGACAGGATCCAATGAGCAGTTCTTC.

This clonotype has ten or more counts. This chain uses TRBV4-2 with TRBJ2-5; 11 bases align to TRBD2. This CDR3 is 15 amino acids long. V trimming: 3 bases; J trimming: 2 bases; junction bases outside the gene matches: 2. Germline assignment: CDR1 LGHNA and CDR2 YNFKEQ. The CDR3 DNA is TGTGCCAGCAGCCAGGGGACTAGCGGACAAGAGACCCAGTACTTC. Translating it yields CASSQGTSGQETQYF.

This clonotype was detected a few times. The J gene is TRBJ1-4, the V gene TRBV9; D may be TRBD1 (5 bases). CDR1 and CDR2 from the germline V gene are SGDLS and YYNGEE. This CDR3 is built from 15 residues. V was clipped by 4 bases and J by 5 bases, with 15 bases between them. The CDR3 protein is CASSPRERGNEKLFF. In DNA, the CDR3 is TGTGCCAGCAGCCCCAGGGAACGGGGGAATGAAAAACTGTTTTTT.

The chain combines TRBV18 with TRBJ2-6; D perhaps matches TRBD2 (6 bases). V lost 0 bases and J 0 bases, leaving 9 bases between the germline ends. The CDR3 has 17 residues. Germline values: CDR1 KGHSH, CDR2 LQKENI. CDR3 loop: CASSPPRGTSGANVLTF. The CDR3 nucleotides read TGTGCCAGCTCACCACCGCGGGGAACCTCTGGGGCCAACGTCCTGACTTTC.

This clonotype occurred many times. V gene TRBV7-2 combines with J gene TRBJ1-2, with 7 bases matching TRBD1. Germline V lookup: CDR1 SGHTA, CDR2 FQGNSA. The CDR3 covers 16 residues. V lost 5 bases to trimming and J lost 8 bases; unmatched junction nucleotides: 17. CDR3 sequence: CASSVDRVLAPEGYTF. DNA for the CDR3: TGTGCCAGCAGCGTAGACAGGGTTTTAGCTCCTGAGGGCTACACCTTC.

This clonotype appeared many times. In nucleotides, the CDR3 is TGTGCCAGCAGCTTAGGTAGCGGGAGAGATACCTACAATGAGCAGTTCTTC. Amino acids: CASSLGSGRDTYNEQFF. The chain is built from TRBV11-2 and TRBJ2-1; TRBD2 matches at 9 bases. The CDR3 consists of 17 residues. Germline V gives CDR1 SGHAT, CDR2 FQNNGV. Germline trimming cut 1 base from V and 2 bases from J; bases unmatched to any gene: 6.

This clonotype has at least ten counts. The CDR3 sequence: CSARDRDRGRETQYF. In DNA, the CDR3 is TGCAGTGCTAGAGATCGCGACAGGGGGAGGGAGACCCAGTACTTC. The rearrangement uses TRBV20-1 and TRBJ2-5, with 9 positions matching TRBD1. Per germline, CDR1 DFQATT and CDR2 SNEGSKA (reference sequence). V shed 0 bases and J 5 bases; nucleotides not matched to a gene: 7. The CDR3 extends over 15 amino acids.

There are many counts of this clonotype. The rearrangement uses TRBV3-1 and TRBJ2-5; 7 bases match TRBD2. Germline CDR1 is LGHDT and CDR2 is YNNKEL (reference sequence). V was pared by 4 bases and J by 3 bases, with 17 bases of the junction left unmatched. The CDR3 loop spans 18 amino acids. The CDR3 region has the DNA TGTGCCAGCAGCCTGGCGATAGGGGCGGGAGTTAGAGAAGAGACCCAGTACTTC. Residues: CASSLAIGAGVREETQYF.

There are many counts of this clonotype. The genes are TRBV7-2 and TRBJ2-3; no clear D gene. The CDR3 covers 13 residues. Looked up from germline, CDR1 is SGHTA and CDR2 is FQGNSA. V was shortened by 6 bases and J by 5 bases, with 12 bases between the two germline ends. Here the CDR3 reads CASRAPPRDTQYF. CDR3 DNA sequence: TGTGCCAGCAGAGCCCCCCCCCGAGATACGCAGTATTTT.

This clonotype was recorded at least ten times. The chain combines TRBV15 with TRBJ1-5; TRBD1 is a possible D gene (5 bases). The length of the CDR3 is 15 residues. Germline V CDR1 and CDR2: LNHNV, YYDKDF (reference sequence). Trimming took off 0 bases at V and 2 bases at J, with 8 bases between the two ends. CDR3 region: CATSRDGRGNQPQHF. In DNA, the CDR3 is TGTGCCACCAGCAGAGATGGCAGGGGCAATCAGCCCCAGCATTTT.

This clonotype was seen at least ten times. V and J are TRBV3-1 and TRBJ2-7; D may be TRBD1 (6 bases). Germline CDR1 and CDR2: LGHDT and YNNKEL (reference sequence). V was pared by 0 bases and J by 2 bases, with 8 bases between. CDR3 length: 14 amino acids. The CDR3 here is CASSQDQGTYEQYF. The DNA of the CDR3 is TGTGCCAGCAGCCAAGACCAGGGGACCTACGAGCAGTACTTC.

This clonotype was counted ten times or more. The chain joins TRBV4-3 to TRBJ1-1; 8 nucleotides line up with TRBD1. CDR1 is LGHNA and CDR2 is YSLEER in the germline V gene. The CDR3 consists of 15 residues. J gave up 3 bases and V 3 bases, and 6 bases lay outside the gene matches. CDR3: CASSQGHRGYTEAFF. DNA of the CDR3: TGCGCCAGCAGCCAGGGTCACAGGGGGTACACTGAAGCTTTCTTT.

This clonotype was seen at least ten times. The V gene is TRBV9, the J gene TRBJ2-1, with D possibly being TRBD2 (6 bases). CDR1 and CDR2 from the germline V gene are SGDLS and YYNGEE. V lost 0 bases and J lost 4, with 14 bases in between. The CDR3 consists of 16 residues. CDR3: CASSVGDLPTYNEQFF. The CDR3 DNA reads TGTGCCAGCAGCGTAGGGGACTTGCCTACTTACAATGAGCAGTTCTTC.

This clonotype was counted at least ten times. The rearrangement joins TRBV10-3 to TRBJ1-3, with a possible D match to TRBD1 (6 bases). This CDR3 is 13 amino acids long. The V end lost 7 bases, the J end lost 2 bases, and 9 bases lay between the germline ends. Germline CDR1 and CDR2: ENHRY and SYGVKD. CDR3 bases: TGTGCCATCAACAGGGAGGCTGGAAACACCATATATTTT. It is translated as CAINREAGNTIYF.

There are many counts of this clonotype. The V call is TRBV14, the J call TRBJ1-6; perhaps TRBD1 as D (5 bases). Germline loops: CDR1 SGHDN, CDR2 FVKESK. The V and J ends lost 0 bases and 7 bases respectively, with 13 bases between them. The CDR3 consists of 16 residues. The chain's CDR3 is CASSQDPGRANSPLHF. The CDR3, as DNA: TGTGCCAGCAGCCAAGATCCCGGCAGGGCCAATTCACCCCTCCACTTT.

This clonotype was observed many times. V usage is TRBV5-6 and J usage is TRBJ1-1, with D perhaps matching TRBD1 (5 bases). Looked up from germline, CDR1 is SGHDT and CDR2 is YYEEEE. V lost 3 bases and J lost 11, with 20 bases in between. The CDR3 consists of 14 residues. The CDR3 DNA reads TGTGCCAGCAGCTGGGGACCAGGGAAAACGGAGGCTTTCTTT. Encoded protein: CASSWGPGKTEAFF.

Many counts were recorded for this clonotype. The chain couples TRBV5-1 to TRBJ1-2; perhaps TRBD1 as D (5 bases). This CDR3 region has 14 residues. Germline CDR1 is SGHRS and CDR2 is YFSETQ. Trimming left V 4 bases short and J 3 bases short, with 13 bases between. CDR3 amino acids: CASSRDSRDYGYTF. CDR3 coding DNA: TGCGCCAGCAGCAGGGACTCTCGGGACTATGGCTACACCTTC.

This clonotype was picked up many times. The genes are TRBV11-2 and TRBJ2-3, with TRBD2 identical over 13 bases. With V trimmed by 2 bases and J by 3 bases, 5 bases remained unmatched. From germline, CDR1 is SGHAT and CDR2 FQNNGV. This CDR3 is 17 amino acids long. The CDR3 DNA reads TGTGCCAGCAGCTTATTCCCGGGACTAGCGGGAACAGATACGCAGTATTTT. Translation gives CASSLFPGLAGTDTQYF.

At least ten counts were recorded for this clonotype. The V call is TRBV27, the J call TRBJ2-7; the D gene could be TRBD1 or TRBD2 (6 bases each). Looked up from germline, CDR1 is MNHEY and CDR2 is SMNVEV (reference sequence). V was cut by 6 bases and J by 2 bases, with 17 bases left in between. This CDR3 is built from 15 residues. CDR3 in amino acids: CASRRGPSDTYEQYF. The CDR3, as DNA: TGTGCCAGCAGACGGGGGCCGAGCGACACCTACGAGCAGTACTTC.

This clonotype occurred many times. J is TRBJ1-4 and V is TRBV6-1; D unresolved. The germline V and J ends were trimmed by 6 bases and 5 bases, with 10 bases remaining between them. The CDR3 has 13 residues. The V gene's germline CDR1 is MNHNS and CDR2 SASEGT. CDR3 sequence reads: CASRKGLNEKLFF. The CDR3 region has the DNA TGTGCCAGCAGAAAAGGACTGAATGAAAAACTGTTTTTT.

This clonotype has a count of ten or more. The V call is TRBV4-2, the J call TRBJ2-2, with D possibly matching TRBD2 (6 bases). The V end was cut by 1 base, the J end by 5 bases, with 8 bases between. CDR1 is LGHNA and CDR2 is YNFKEQ in the germline V gene. The CDR3 loop spans 14 amino acids. The CDR3 protein is CASSQAGATGELFF. As DNA, the CDR3 is TGTGCCAGCAGCCAAGCGGGAGCGACCGGGGAGCTGTTTTTT.